This TCR beta chain was sequenced during a study of cytomegalovirus exposure and HLA in healthy donors. Study observations and caveats: Several top significant clusters appeared, in a later analysis, to be linked to common viral pathogens.

Comment on this clone: What it binds is not known.

Primers for the PCR totalled 60 Vbeta and 13 Jbeta. Produced via immunoSEQ multiplex PCR; TCRdb's table is partial and in-frame only. The sample yields 100,000 to 150,000 clones, around 66% seen once. Sequencing input: PBMCs. The TCR comes from a woman aged 35 to 49 in good health and CMV-seropositive.

The CDR3 DNA is TGTGCCAGCAGCTTGCGAGGGGGTGGGGGCAATCAGCCCCAGCATTTT. This encodes CASSLRGGGGNQPQHF. V gene TRBV5-6 combines with J gene TRBJ1-5; maybe TRBD1 (6 bases). The CDR3 has 16 amino acids. V shed 1 base and J shed 2 bases, with 13 bases lying between them. Looked up from germline, CDR1 is SGHDT and CDR2 is YYEEEE. The complete variable domain, with remaining parts taken from reference TRBV5-6 and TRBJ1-5, reads DAGVTQSPTHLIKTRGQQVTLRCSPKSGHDTVSWYQQALGQGPQFIFQYYEEEERQRGNFPDRFSGHQFPNYSSELNVNALLLGDSALYLCASSLRGGGGNQPQHFGDGTRLSIL.